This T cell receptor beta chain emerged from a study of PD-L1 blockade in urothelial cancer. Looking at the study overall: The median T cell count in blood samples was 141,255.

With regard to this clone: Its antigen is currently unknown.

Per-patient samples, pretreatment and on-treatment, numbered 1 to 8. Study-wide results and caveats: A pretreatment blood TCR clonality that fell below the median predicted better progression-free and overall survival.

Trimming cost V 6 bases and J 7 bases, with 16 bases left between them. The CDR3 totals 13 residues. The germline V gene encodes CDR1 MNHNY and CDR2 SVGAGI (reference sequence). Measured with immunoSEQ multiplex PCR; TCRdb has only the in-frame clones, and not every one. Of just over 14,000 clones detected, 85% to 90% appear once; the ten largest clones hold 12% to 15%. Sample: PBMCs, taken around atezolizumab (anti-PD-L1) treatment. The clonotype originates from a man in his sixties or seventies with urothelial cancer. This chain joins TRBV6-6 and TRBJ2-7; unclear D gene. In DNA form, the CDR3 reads TGTGCCAGCAGACCCACACGCTCCCGAGAGCAGTACTTC. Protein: CASRPTRSREQYF.